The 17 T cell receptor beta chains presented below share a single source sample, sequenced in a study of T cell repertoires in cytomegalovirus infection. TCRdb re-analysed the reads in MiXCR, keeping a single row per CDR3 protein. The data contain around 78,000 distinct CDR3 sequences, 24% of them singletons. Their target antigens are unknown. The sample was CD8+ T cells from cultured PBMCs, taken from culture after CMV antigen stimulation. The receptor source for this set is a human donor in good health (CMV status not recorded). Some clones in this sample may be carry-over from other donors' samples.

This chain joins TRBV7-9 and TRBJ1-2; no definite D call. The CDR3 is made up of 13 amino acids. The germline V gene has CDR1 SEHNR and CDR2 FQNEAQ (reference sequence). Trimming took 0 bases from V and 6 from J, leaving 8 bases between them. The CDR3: CASSLAPENGYTF. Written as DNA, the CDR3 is TGTGCCAGCAGCTTAGCCCCAGAAAATGGCTACACCTTC.

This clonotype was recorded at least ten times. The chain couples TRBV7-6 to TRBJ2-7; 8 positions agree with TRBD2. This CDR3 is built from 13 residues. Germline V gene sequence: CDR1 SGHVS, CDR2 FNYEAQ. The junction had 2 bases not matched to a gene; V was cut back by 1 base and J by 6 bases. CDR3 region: CASSLGTSSEQYF. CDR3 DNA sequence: TGTGCCAGCAGCTTAGGGACTAGCTCCGAGCAGTACTTC.

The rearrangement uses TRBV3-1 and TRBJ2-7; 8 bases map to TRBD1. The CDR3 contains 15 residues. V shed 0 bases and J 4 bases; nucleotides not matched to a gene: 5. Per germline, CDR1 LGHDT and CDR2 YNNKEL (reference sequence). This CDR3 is CASSQEGRGLYEQYF. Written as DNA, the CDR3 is TGTGCCAGCAGCCAAGAGGGCAGGGGGCTTTACGAGCAGTACTTC.

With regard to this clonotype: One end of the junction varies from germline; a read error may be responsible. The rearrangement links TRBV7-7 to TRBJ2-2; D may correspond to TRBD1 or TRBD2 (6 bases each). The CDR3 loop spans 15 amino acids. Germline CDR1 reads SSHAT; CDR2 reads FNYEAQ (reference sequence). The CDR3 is CASSLGGGRAGELFF. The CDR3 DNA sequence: TGTGCTAGCAGCTTAGGGGGAGGTCGCGCCGGGGAGCTGTTTTTT.

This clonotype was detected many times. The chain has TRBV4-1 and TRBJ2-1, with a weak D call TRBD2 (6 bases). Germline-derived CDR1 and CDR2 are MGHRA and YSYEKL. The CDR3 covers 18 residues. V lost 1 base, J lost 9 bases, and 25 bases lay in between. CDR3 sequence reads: CASSQATPGGEVYGEQFF. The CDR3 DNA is TGCGCCAGCAGCCAAGCCACCCCCGGGGGAGAGGTTTACGGTGAGCAGTTCTTC.

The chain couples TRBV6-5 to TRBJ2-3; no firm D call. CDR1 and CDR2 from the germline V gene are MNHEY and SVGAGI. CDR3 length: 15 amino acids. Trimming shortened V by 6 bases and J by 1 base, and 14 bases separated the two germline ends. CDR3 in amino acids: CASSLLERGTDTQYF. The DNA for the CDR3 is TGTGCCAGCAGCCTGTTGGAAAGGGGCACAGATACGCAGTATTTT.

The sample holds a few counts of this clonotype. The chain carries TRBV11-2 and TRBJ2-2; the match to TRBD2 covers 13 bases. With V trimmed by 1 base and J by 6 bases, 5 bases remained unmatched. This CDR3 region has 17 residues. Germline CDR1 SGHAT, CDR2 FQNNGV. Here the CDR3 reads CASSLGSTSGRSGELFF. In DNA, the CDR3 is TGTGCCAGCAGCTTAGGATCGACTAGCGGGAGGTCCGGGGAGCTGTTTTTT. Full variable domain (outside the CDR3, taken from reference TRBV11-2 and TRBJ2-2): EAGVAQSPRYKIIEKRQSVAFWCNPISGHATLYWYQQILGQGPKLLIQFQNNGVVDDSQLPKDRFSAERLKGVDSTLKIQPAKLEDSAVYLCASSLGSTSGRSGELFFGEGSRLTVL.

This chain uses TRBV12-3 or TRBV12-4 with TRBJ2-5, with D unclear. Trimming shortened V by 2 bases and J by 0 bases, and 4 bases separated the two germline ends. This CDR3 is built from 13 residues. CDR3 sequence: CASSLSYQETQYF. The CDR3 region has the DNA TGTGCCAGCAGTTTATCGTACCAAGAGACCCAGTACTTC.

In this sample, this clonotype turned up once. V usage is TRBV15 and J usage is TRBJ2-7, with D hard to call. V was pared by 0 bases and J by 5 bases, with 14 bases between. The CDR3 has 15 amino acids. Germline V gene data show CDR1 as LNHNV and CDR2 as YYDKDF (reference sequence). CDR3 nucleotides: TGTGCCACCAGCAGAGATCTGCGGCATCAGGACGAGCAGTACTTC. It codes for CATSRDLRHQDEQYF.

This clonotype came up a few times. The CDR3 spells CASSIDGPVAVNEQFF. The CDR3 DNA reads TGTGCCAGTAGTATAGATGGACCAGTGGCGGTTAATGAGCAGTTCTTC. J is TRBJ2-1 and V is TRBV19; D ambiguous. Germline CDR1 and CDR2: LNHDA and SQIVND (reference sequence). This CDR3 spans 16 amino acids. Trimming cost V 0 bases and J 7 bases, with 16 bases left between them.

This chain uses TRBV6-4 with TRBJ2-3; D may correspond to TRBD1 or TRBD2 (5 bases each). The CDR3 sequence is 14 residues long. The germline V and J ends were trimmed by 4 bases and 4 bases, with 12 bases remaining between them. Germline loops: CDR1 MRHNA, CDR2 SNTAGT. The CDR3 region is CASSGNRDPDTQYF. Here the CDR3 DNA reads TGTGCCAGCAGTGGCAACCGGGACCCAGATACGCAGTATTTT.

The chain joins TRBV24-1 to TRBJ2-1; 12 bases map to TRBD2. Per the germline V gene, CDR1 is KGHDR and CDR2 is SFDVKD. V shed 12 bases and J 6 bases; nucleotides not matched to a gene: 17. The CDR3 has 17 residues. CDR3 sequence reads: CAAGPTSGGFSLNEQFF. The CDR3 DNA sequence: TGTGCCGCCGGGCCAACTAGCGGGGGGTTCTCCCTCAATGAGCAGTTCTTC.

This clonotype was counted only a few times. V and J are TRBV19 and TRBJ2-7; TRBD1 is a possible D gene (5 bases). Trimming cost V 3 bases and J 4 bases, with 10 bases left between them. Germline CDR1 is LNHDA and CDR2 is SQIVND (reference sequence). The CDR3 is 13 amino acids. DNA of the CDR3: TGTGCCAGTAGTATGAGAAGGGGTTACGAGCAGTACTTC. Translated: CASSMRRGYEQYF.

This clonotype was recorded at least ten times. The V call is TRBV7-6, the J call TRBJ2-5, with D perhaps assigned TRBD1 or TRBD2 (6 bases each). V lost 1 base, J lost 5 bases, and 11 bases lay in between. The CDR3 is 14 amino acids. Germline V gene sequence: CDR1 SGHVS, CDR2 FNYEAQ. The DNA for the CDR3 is TGTGCCAGCAGCTTAGTGGGGGGCCTTGAGACCCAGTACTTC. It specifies CASSLVGGLETQYF.

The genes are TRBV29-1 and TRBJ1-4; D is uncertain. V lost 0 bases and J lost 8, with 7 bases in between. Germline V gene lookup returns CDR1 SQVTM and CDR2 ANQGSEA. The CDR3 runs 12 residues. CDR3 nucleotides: TGCAGCGTTGAAGACCCCGAGGAAAAACTGTTTTTT. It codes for CSVEDPEEKLFF.

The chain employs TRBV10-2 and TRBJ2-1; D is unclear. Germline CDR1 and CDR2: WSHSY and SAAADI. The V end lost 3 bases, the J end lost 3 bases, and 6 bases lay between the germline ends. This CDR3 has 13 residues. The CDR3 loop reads CASSDVYYNEQFF. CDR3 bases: TGCGCCAGCAGTGATGTTTACTACAATGAGCAGTTCTTC.

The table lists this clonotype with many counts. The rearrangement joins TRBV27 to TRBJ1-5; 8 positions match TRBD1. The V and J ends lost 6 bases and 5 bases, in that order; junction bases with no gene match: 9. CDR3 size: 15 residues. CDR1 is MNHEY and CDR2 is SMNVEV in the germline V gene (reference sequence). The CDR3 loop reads CASRSMDRADQPQHF. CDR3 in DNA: TGTGCCAGCAGGTCTATGGACAGGGCGGATCAGCCCCAGCATTTT.